Following are 2 T cell receptor beta chains from one sample sequenced in a study of blood T cell repertoires in COVID-19. Data came from immunoSEQ multiplex PCR; TCRdb stores just in-frame clones and leaves some out. The repertoire holds 60,000 to 85,000 clones, with approximately 87% as singletons. The sequenced sample consisted of peripheral blood. The source of these receptors is a man aged 50 to 59 with active COVID-19.

The genes are TRBV6-1 and TRBJ2-7; 8 bases align to TRBD2. This CDR3 is 15 amino acids long. V lost 3 bases, J lost 5 bases, and 9 bases stayed unmatched. The germline gives CDR1 MNHNS, CDR2 SASEGT. CDR3 sequence: CASSEIAGTKNEQYF. In nucleotides, the CDR3 is TGTGCCAGCAGTGAGATAGCGGGGACGAAAAACGAGCAGTACTTC.

The chain recombines TRBV2 with TRBJ1-1; perhaps TRBD1 as D (5 bases). V lost 7 bases to trimming and J lost 5 bases, with 17 bases between them. The CDR3 runs to 14 residues. Per germline, CDR1 SNHLY and CDR2 FYNNEI. CDR3: CASTQDRIETEAFF. The CDR3 nucleotides read TGTGCCAGCACCCAAGACAGAATCGAGACTGAAGCTTTCTTT.